This TCR beta chain was captured in a study of blood T cell repertoires in COVID-19 (dated by TCRdb to 2020 to 2021). Study-wide context: Samples covering the acute and convalescent phases of COVID-19 were provided by collaborators in the United States, Italy and Spain. The prospective study material was composed of cDNA or gDNA derived from T cells, B-cell-depleted T cells, or PBMCs. Deeply sampled blood TCRbeta repertoires from subjects exposed to, actively infected with, or recovered from COVID-19 were included in the dataset. The repertoires were made available in a free public database intended to serve as a resource for research on the immune response to SARS-CoV-2. The samples were drawn from the first 160 participants of the ongoing ImmuneRACE study and from 1,254 subjects provided by 6 global collaborators. Nearly every sample came with metadata listing a de-identified subject ID, COVID-19 status, age in years and sex. Where HLA class I and class II types were available, the types were taken from metadata supplied by the sample provider, not from assay-based typing. Study-wide findings and limitations: The amount of clinical and demographic metadata varied by source and participant and was provided uncurated.

This clone was counted a single time. Its recognized antigen is unknown. One base away there is no much larger clone; base qualities are not given. The immunoSEQ Assay, a bias-controlled multiplex PCR, was used to amplify TCRbeta CDR3 regions from genomic DNA. The study's processing was this. The number of nucleated cells in each sample was estimated by amplification of reference gene primers within the assay. Sequence reads were collapsed and filtered to measure the absolute abundance of every unique TCRbeta CDR3 rearrangement. For each sample, productive Simpson clonality was calculated by taking the square root of Simpson's diversity index across productive rearrangements. TCRdb stores this immuneACCESS table with in-frame sequences only. Part of the clones is absent; in the studies checked, under half of the shortfall reflects unresolved V genes, and no reason is known for the rest. The V and J calls and clone size are taken from that table; D and trimming were inferred from the DNA. The sample records roughly 200,000 clones, 65% to 85% of which are singletons. Around 1.3% of the sample is taken by the ten largest.

Trimming takes 2 bases from V and 2 bases from J, and the germline ends sit 7 bases apart. The CDR3 measures 14 amino acids from cysteine to phenylalanine. The CDR3 DNA has 42 bases and is translated from base 1. CDR1 and CDR2 (MNHGY, SAAAGT) derive from the germline V gene. At one collaborating source in Seattle, patients were enrolled during active infection and were followed longitudinally through the course of disease. Collaborating institutions collected whole blood in K2EDTA tubes following their own protocols. Collaborator samples were shipped for TCRbeta analysis as frozen whole blood, isolated PBMCs, or DNA extracted from either sample type.

The receptor was isolated from a woman aged 25-40 years with COVID-19, enrolled during active disease. The sample was peripheral blood. The V and J genes are TRBV6-8 and TRBJ1-5; D gene: possibly TRBD1, on 5 matching bases. The nucleotides are TGTGCCAGCAGTTACCAGGGTGGCAATCAGCCCCAGCATTTT. It is translated as CASSYQGGNQPQHF.